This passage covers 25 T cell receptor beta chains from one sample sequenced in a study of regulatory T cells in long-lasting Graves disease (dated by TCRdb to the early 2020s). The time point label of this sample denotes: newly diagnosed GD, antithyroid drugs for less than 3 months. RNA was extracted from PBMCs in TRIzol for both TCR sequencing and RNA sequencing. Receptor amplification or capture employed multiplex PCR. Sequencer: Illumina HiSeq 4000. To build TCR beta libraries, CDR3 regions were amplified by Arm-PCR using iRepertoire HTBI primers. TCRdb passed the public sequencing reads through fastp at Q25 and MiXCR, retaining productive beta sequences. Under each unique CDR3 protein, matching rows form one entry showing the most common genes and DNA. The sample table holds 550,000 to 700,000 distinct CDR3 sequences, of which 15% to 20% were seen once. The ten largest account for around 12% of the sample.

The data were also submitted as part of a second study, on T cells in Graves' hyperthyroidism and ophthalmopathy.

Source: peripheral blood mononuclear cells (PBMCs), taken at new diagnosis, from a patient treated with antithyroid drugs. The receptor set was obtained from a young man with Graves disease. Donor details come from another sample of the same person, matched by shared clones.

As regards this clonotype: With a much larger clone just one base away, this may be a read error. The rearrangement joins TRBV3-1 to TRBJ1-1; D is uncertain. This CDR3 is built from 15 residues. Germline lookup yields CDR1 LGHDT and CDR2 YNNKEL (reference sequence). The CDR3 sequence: CASSQAEGANTEALF. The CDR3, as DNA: TGTGCCAGCAGCCAAGCGGAGGGCGCGAACACTGAAGCTCTCTTT.

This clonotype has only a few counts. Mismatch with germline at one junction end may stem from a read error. CDR3 DNA: TGTGCCAGCAGCCCTGGCTACGGGCAGTACTTC. Protein product: CASSPGYGQYF. The chain is built from TRBV7-9 and TRBJ2-7; no reliable D call. This CDR3 region has 11 residues. The germline gives CDR1 SEHNR, CDR2 FQNEAQ (reference sequence).

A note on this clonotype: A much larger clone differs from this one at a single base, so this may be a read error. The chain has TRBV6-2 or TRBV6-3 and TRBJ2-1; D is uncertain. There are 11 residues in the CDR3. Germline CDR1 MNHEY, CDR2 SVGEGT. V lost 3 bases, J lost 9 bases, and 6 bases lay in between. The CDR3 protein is CASSYSSEQFF. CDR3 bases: TGTGCCAGCAGTTATAGCAGTGAGCAGTTCTTC.

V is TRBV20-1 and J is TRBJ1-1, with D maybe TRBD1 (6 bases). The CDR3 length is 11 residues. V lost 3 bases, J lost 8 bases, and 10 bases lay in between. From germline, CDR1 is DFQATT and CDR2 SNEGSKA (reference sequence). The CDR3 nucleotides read TGCAGTGCTAGTTGGGGGCTCGAAGCTTTCTTT. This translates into CSASWGLEAFF.

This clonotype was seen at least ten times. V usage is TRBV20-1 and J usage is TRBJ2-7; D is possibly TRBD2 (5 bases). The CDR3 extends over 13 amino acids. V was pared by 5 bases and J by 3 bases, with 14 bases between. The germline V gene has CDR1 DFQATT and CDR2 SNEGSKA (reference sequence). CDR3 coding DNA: TGCAGTGCTGAGCCGAGGGCAGGCTACGAGCAGTACTTC. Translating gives CSAEPRAGYEQYF.

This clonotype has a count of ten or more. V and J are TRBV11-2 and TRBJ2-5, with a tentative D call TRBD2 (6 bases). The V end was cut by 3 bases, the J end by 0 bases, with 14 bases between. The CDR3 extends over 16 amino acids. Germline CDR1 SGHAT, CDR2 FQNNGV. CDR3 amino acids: CASSLWDSPYQETQYF. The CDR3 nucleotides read TGTGCCAGCAGCTTGTGGGACTCGCCGTACCAAGAGACCCAGTACTTC.

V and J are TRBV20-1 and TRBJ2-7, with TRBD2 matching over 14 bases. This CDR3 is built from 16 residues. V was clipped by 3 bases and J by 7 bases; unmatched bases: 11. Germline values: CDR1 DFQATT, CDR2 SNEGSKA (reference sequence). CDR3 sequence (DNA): TGCAGTGCTAGGGATCGCGGGACTAGCGGGAGAAGAGAGCAGTACTTC. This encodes CSARDRGTSGRREQYF.

The CDR3 sequence is CASSPQGSSNQPQHF. The CDR3 bases are TGTGCCAGCTCACCACAGGGGAGCAGCAATCAGCCCCAGCATTTT. The rearrangement links TRBV18 to TRBJ1-5; maybe TRBD1 (5 bases). Trimming stripped 1 base from V and 1 base from J, with 8 bases between. This CDR3 spans 15 amino acids. CDR1 KGHSH and CDR2 LQKENI come from the germline V gene.

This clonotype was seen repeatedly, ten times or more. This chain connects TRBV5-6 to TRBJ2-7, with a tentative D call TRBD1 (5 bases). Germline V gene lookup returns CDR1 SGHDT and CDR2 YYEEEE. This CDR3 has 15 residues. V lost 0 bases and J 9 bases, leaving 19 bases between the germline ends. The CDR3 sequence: CASSLGQIRTSWQYF. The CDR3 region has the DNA TGTGCCAGCAGCTTGGGACAGATCAGGACGAGTTGGCAGTACTTC.

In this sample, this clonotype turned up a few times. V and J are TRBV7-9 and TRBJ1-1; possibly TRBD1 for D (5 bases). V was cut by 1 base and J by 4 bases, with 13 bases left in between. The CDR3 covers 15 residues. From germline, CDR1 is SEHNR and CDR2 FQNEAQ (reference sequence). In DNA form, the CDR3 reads TGTGCCAGCAGCTTAGGGACGGGGCTGGGCACTGAAGCTTTCTTT. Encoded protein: CASSLGTGLGTEAFF.

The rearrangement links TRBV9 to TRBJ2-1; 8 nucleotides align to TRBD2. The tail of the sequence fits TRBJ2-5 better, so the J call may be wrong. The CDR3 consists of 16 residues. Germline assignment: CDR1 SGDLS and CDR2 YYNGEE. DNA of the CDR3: TGTGCCAGCAGCGTAGATGGAGCGGGAGTAGGCGAGACCCAGTACTTC. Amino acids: CASSVDGAGVGETQYF.

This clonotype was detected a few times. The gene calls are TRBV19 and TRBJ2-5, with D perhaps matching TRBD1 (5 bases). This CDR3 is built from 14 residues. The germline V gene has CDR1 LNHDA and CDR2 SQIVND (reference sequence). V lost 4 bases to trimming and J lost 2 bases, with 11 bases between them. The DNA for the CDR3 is TGTGCCAGTAGTACTTCTAAGGGGCAAGAGACCCAGTACTTC. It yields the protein CASSTSKGQETQYF.

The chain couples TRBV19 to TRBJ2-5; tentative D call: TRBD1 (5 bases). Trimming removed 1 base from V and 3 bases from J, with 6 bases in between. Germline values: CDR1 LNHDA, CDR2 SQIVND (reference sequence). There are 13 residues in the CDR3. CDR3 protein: CASSIAREETQYF. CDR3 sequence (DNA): TGTGCCAGTAGTATAGCCAGGGAAGAGACCCAGTACTTC.

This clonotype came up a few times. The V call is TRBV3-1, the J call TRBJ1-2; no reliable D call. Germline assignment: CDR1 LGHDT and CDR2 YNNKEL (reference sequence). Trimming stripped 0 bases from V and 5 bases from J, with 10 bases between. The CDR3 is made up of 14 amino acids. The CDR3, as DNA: TGTGCCAGCAGCCAAGATGCGGGGTTTTATGGCTACACCTTC. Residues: CASSQDAGFYGYTF. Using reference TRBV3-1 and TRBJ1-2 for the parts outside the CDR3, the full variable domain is DTAVSQTPKYLVTQMGNDKSIKCEQNLGHDTMYWYKQDSKKFLKIMFSYNNKELIINETVPNRFSPKSPDKAHLNLHINSLELGDSAVYFCASSQDAGFYGYTFGSGTRLTVV.

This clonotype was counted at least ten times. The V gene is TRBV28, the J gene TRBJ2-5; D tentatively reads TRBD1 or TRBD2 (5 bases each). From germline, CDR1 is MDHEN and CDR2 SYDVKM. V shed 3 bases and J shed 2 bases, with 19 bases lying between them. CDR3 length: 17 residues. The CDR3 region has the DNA TGTGCCAGCAGTTTGGCGCTTTGGGGGAGACAGCAAGAGACCCAGTACTTC. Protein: CASSLALWGRQQETQYF. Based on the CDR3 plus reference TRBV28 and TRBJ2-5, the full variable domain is DVKVTQSSRYLVKRTGEKVFLECVQDMDHENMFWYRQDPGLGLRLIYFSYDVKMKEKGDIPEGYSVSREKKERFSLILESASTNQTSMYLCASSLALWGRQQETQYFGPGTRLLVL.

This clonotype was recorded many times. The CDR3 DNA follows: TGTGCTAGTGGTGTTACTAGCGGGAGCTACAATGAGCAGTTCTTC. Encoded protein: CASGVTSGSYNEQFF. The gene calls are TRBV12-5 and TRBJ2-1; TRBD2 matches 11 bases. The germline V gene has CDR1 LGHNT and CDR2 FRNRAP. This CDR3 is built from 15 residues. With 5 bases clipped from V and 3 bases from J, the junction kept 3 bases outside the gene matches.

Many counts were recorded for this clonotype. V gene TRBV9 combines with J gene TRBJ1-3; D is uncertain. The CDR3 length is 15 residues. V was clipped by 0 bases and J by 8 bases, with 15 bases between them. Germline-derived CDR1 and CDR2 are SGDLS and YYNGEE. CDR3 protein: CASSVVGNVGDTIYF. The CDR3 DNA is TGTGCCAGCAGCGTAGTCGGGAATGTGGGAGACACCATATATTTT.

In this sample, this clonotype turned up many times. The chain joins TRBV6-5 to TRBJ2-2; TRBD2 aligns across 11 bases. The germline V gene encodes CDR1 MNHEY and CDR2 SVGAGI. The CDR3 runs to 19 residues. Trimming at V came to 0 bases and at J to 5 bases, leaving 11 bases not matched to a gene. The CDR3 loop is CASSYSLSPIAGGTGELFF. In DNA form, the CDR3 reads TGTGCCAGCAGTTACTCCCTATCCCCTATAGCGGGAGGGACCGGGGAGCTGTTTTTT.

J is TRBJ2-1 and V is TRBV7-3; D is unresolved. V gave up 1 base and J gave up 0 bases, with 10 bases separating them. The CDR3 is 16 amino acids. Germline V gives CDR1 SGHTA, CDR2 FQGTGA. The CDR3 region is CASSLILTSSYNEQFF. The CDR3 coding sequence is TGTGCCAGCAGCTTAATACTTACGAGCTCCTACAATGAGCAGTTCTTC. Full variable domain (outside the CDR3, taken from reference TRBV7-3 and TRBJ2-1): GAGVSQTPSNKVTEKGKYVELRCDPISGHTALYWYRQSLGQGPEFLIYFQGTGAADDSGLPNDRFFAVRPEGSVSTLKIQRTERGDSAVYLCASSLILTSSYNEQFFGPGTRLTVL.

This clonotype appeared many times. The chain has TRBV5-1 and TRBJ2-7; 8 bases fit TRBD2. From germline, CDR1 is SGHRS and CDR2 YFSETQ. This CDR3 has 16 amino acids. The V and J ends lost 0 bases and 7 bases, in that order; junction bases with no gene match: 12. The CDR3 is CASSLVGGGSGGEQYF. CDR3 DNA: TGCGCCAGCAGCTTGGTCGGCGGCGGAAGCGGGGGAGAGCAGTACTTC. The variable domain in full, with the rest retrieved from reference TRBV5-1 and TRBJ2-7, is KAGVTQTPRYLIKTRGQQVTLSCSPISGHRSVSWYQQTPGQGLQFLFEYFSETQRNKGNFPGRFSGRQFSNSRSEMNVSTLELGDSALYLCASSLVGGGSGGEQYFGPGTRLTVT.

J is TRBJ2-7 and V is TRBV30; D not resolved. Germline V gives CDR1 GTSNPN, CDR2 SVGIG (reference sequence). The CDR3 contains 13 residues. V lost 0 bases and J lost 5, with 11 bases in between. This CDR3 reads CAWSVGSRHEQYF. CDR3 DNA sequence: TGTGCCTGGAGTGTAGGGTCCCGACACGAGCAGTACTTC. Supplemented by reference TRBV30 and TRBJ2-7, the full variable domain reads SQTIHQWPATLVQPVGSPLSLECTVEGTSNPNLYWYRQAAGRGLQLLFYSVGIGQISSEVPQNLSASRPQDRQFILSSKKLLLSDSGFYLCAWSVGSRHEQYFGPGTRLTVT.

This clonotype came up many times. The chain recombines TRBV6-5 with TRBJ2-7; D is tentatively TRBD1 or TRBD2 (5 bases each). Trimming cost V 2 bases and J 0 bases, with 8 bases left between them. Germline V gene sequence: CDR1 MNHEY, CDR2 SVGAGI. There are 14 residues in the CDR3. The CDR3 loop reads CASSYGGVSYEQYF. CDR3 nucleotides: TGTGCCAGCAGTTACGGGGGAGTCTCCTACGAGCAGTACTTC.

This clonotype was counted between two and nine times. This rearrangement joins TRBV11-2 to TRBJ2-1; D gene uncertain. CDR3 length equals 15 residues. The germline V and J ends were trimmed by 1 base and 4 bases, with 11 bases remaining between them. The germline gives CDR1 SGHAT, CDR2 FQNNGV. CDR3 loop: CASSLVRLTYNEQFF. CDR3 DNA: TGTGCCAGCAGCTTAGTTCGGCTTACTTACAATGAGCAGTTCTTC.

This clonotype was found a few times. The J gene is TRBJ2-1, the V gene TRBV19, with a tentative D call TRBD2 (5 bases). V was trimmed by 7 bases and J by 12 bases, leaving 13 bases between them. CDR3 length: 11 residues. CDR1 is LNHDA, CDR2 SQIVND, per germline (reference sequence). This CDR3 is CASISARGQFF. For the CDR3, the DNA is TGTGCCAGTATAAGCGCACGGGGGCAGTTCTTC.

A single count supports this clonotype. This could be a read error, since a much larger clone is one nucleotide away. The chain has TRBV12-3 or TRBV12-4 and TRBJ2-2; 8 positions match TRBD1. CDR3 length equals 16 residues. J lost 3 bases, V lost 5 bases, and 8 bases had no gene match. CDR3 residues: CASSGWTGIDTGELFF. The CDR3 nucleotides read TGTGCCAGCAGTGGATGGACAGGGATCGACACCGGGGAGCTGTTTTTT.